This T cell receptor beta chain emerged from a study of control samples from healthy donors and cancer patients. Measured with immunoSEQ multiplex PCR; TCRdb has only the in-frame clones, and not every one. The repertoire holds approximately 190,000 clones, 90% to 95% seen once, with 1.8% in the top ten. J was trimmed by 2 bases and V by 5 bases; bases with no gene match: 3. The germline V gene has CDR1 SGHVS and CDR2 FQNEAQ. The CDR3 sequence is 15 residues long. V is TRBV7-8 and J is TRBJ1-5; 10 positions match TRBD1. The sample was blood. This sequence was found in a man in his thirties or forties in good health. The CDR3 nucleotides are TGTGCCAGCAGCCTGACAGGGGGCCGCAATCAGCCCCAGCATTTT. Its translation: CASSLTGGRNQPQHF. The full variable domain, rest sourced from reference TRBV7-8 and TRBJ1-5, is GAGVSQSPRYKVAKRGQDVALRCDPISGHVSLFWYQQALGQGPEFLTYFQNEAQLDKSGLPSDRFFAERPEGSVSTLKIQRTQQEDSAVYLCASSLTGGRNQPQHFGDGTRLSIL.